The 20 T cell receptor beta chains given below trace back to one sample, sequenced in a study of shared clonotypes between healthy human individuals. Produced via immunoSEQ multiplex PCR; TCRdb's table is partial and in-frame only. The repertoire includes 2 million to 2.5 million clones, under 97% of them detected once, and about 0.13% sits in the top ten. The sample taken for sequencing was naive CD4+ T cells sorted from blood. Subset reported: CD45RA+ positively selected. The origin of the receptors is a man younger than 35 in good health.

V usage is TRBV4-2 and J usage is TRBJ2-5; either TRBD1 or TRBD2 may supply D (5 bases each). The CDR3 runs to 15 residues. V dropped 0 bases and J dropped 5 bases, with 13 bases sitting between them. The germline CDR1 and CDR2 sequences are LGHNA and YNFKEQ. CDR3 coding DNA: TGTGCCAGCAGCCAAGAAGGGGAGAGCCGGGAGACCCAGTACTTC. Translation gives CASSQEGESRETQYF.

The chain is built from TRBV6-6 and TRBJ2-1, with D perhaps TRBD1 (6 bases). This CDR3 comprises 15 residues. Per germline, CDR1 MNHNY and CDR2 SVGAGI (reference sequence). V lost 7 bases to trimming and J lost 6 bases, with 19 bases between them. In DNA, the CDR3 is TGTGCCAGCATTCAGGGGCTGATAGGGAGCAATGAGCAGTTCTTC. Amino acids: CASIQGLIGSNEQFF.

The chain recombines TRBV18 with TRBJ1-2; no clear D gene. Trimming shortened V by 3 bases and J by 4 bases, and 12 bases separated the two germline ends. This CDR3 region has 14 residues. Germline V gene sequence: CDR1 KGHSH, CDR2 LQKENI. Written as DNA, the CDR3 is TGTGCCAGCTCACCGCCGGGAAAGCCCTATGGCTACACCTTC. Translation: CASSPPGKPYGYTF.

The rearrangement joins TRBV30 to TRBJ2-1; D is possibly TRBD2 (5 bases). Germline CDR1 is GTSNPN and CDR2 is SVGIG (reference sequence). The germline V and J ends were trimmed by 5 bases and 1 base, with 15 bases remaining between them. The CDR3 runs to 15 residues. The CDR3 sequence is CAWGGSGPSYNEQFF. DNA for the CDR3: TGTGCCTGGGGAGGAAGCGGCCCTTCCTACAATGAGCAGTTCTTC.

In regard to this clone: The same CDR3 arises from other DNA sequences in this sample as well. The chain is built from TRBV5-1 and TRBJ2-1; D may be TRBD1 or TRBD2 (5 bases each). The CDR3 is made up of 15 amino acids. The germline V gene has CDR1 SGHRS and CDR2 YFSETQ. Trimming stripped 3 bases from V and 3 bases from J, with 13 bases between. The CDR3 here is CASSSTGTGYNEQFF. CDR3 in DNA: TGCGCCAGCAGCTCCACGGGGACCGGCTACAATGAGCAGTTCTTC.

The chain carries TRBV6-1 and TRBJ1-1; possibly TRBD1 for D (5 bases). V gave up 6 bases and J gave up 3 bases, with 14 bases separating them. The length of the CDR3 is 14 residues. Germline CDR1 MNHNS, CDR2 SASEGT. The CDR3 sequence: CASRVERGDTEAFF. In DNA form, the CDR3 reads TGTGCCAGCAGGGTCGAGAGGGGAGACACTGAAGCTTTCTTT.

V gene TRBV7-9 combines with J gene TRBJ1-1; TRBD1 might be the D (5 bases). The V and J ends lost 6 bases and 6 bases respectively, with 14 bases between them. CDR1 is SEHNR, CDR2 FQNEAQ, per germline (reference sequence). The CDR3 spans 13 residues. The CDR3 nucleotides read TGTGCCAGCAGATCAGGGCTATTGTCTGAAGCTTTCTTT. It codes for CASRSGLLSEAFF.

V is TRBV7-3 and J is TRBJ2-5, with D possibly TRBD1 on 5 matching bases. The germline V gene has CDR1 SGHTA and CDR2 FQGTGA. The CDR3 length is 13 residues. V dropped 5 bases and J dropped 7 bases, with 14 bases sitting between them. The CDR3 spells CASSVDTPGTQYF. CDR3 bases: TGTGCCAGCAGCGTGGACACTCCCGGGACCCAGTACTTC.

J is TRBJ2-7 and V is TRBV5-8, with D maybe TRBD1 (5 bases). From germline, CDR1 is SGHTS and CDR2 YDEGEE. The CDR3 contains 15 residues. V was trimmed by 0 bases and J by 0 bases, leaving 10 bases between them. For the CDR3, the DNA is TGTGCCAGCAGCTTGGAGACAGCCTTCTCCTACGAGCAGTACTTC. Its protein product is CASSLETAFSYEQYF.

This clone occurred once. The rearrangement joins TRBV5-4 to TRBJ1-1, with D uncertain. CDR3 length equals 15 residues. Germline V gene data show CDR1 as SGHNT and CDR2 as YYREEE (reference sequence). Trimming left V 1 base short and J 0 bases short, with 10 bases between. Written as DNA, the CDR3 is TGTGCCAGCAGCTTGAATCCAGGTATGAACACTGAAGCTTTCTTT. Translating it yields CASSLNPGMNTEAFF.

The rearrangement uses TRBV6-6 and TRBJ2-7, with D perhaps TRBD1 (6 bases). Germline assignment: CDR1 MNHNY and CDR2 SVGAGI (reference sequence). V was cut by 7 bases and J by 2 bases, with 12 bases left in between. This CDR3 is 13 amino acids long. Written as DNA, the CDR3 is TGTGCCAGCAAGGGCAGGGGTACCTACGAGCAGTACTTC. Translation gives CASKGRGTYEQYF.

J is TRBJ2-1 and V is TRBV4-1, with 7 bases fitting TRBD2. Trimming at V came to 0 bases and at J to 6 bases, leaving 5 bases not matched to a gene. CDR3 length: 15 amino acids. The germline CDR1 and CDR2 sequences are MGHRA and YSYEKL. DNA of the CDR3: TGCGCCAGCAGCCAAGAGCCCGGGACTATCAATGAGCAGTTCTTC. This translates into CASSQEPGTINEQFF.

Regarding this clone: At the DNA level, this CDR3 is encoded by other sequences in the same sample as well. This sequence joins TRBV5-1 and TRBJ2-5, with D unresolved. From germline, CDR1 is SGHRS and CDR2 YFSETQ. V lost 0 bases and J 4 bases, leaving 7 bases between the germline ends. CDR3 length: 13 residues. Written as DNA, the CDR3 is TGCGCCAGCAGCTTGGGACGCGGAGAGACCCAGTACTTC. Its protein product is CASSLGRGETQYF.

The chain carries TRBV28 and TRBJ1-5; 9 nucleotides match TRBD1. Germline lookup yields CDR1 MDHEN and CDR2 SYDVKM. Trimming at V came to 5 bases and at J to 0 bases, leaving 11 bases not matched to a gene. The CDR3 loop spans 18 amino acids. The CDR3 here is CASSPRQGGSYSNQPQHF. The DNA for the CDR3 is TGTGCCAGCAGTCCCCGACAGGGGGGTTCTTATAGCAATCAGCCCCAGCATTTT.

The chain uses TRBV18 and TRBJ1-4; maybe TRBD1 (5 bases). V was trimmed by 2 bases and J by 14 bases, leaving 18 bases between them. CDR1 is KGHSH and CDR2 is LQKENI in the germline V gene. The CDR3 length is 14 residues. CDR3 residues: CASSPNRTPEGLFF. CDR3 nucleotide sequence: TGTGCCAGCTCACCAAACAGGACGCCTGAGGGGCTGTTTTTT.

For this clone: The sample contains more than one DNA sequence encoding this CDR3. The gene calls are TRBV2 and TRBJ2-7; D remains ambiguous. V was pared by 6 bases and J by 4 bases, with 7 bases between. The CDR3 contains 11 residues. From germline, CDR1 is SNHLY and CDR2 FYNNEI. This chain's CDR3 is CASRLGYEQYF. In nucleotides, the CDR3 is TGTGCCAGCAGGCTAGGTTACGAGCAGTACTTC.

The chain is built from TRBV6-5 and TRBJ1-5; 8 bases fit TRBD1. Trimming cost V 6 bases and J 4 bases; bases outside gene matches: 8. From germline, CDR1 is MNHEY and CDR2 SVGAGI. The CDR3 sequence is 15 residues long. The CDR3 DNA is TGTGCCAGCAGGGCGGACAGGGTCACGAATCAGCCCCAGCATTTT. Translated: CASRADRVTNQPQHF.

The rearrangement uses TRBV29-1 and TRBJ2-2; no definite D call. The CDR3 is 15 residues long. The V end lost 4 bases, the J end lost 0 bases, and 12 bases lay between the germline ends. Per the germline V gene, CDR1 is SQVTM and CDR2 is ANQGSEA. The CDR3 nucleotides are TGCAGCGTTGCATTAAGGCTCCCGAACACCGGGGAGCTGTTTTTT. Its protein product is CSVALRLPNTGELFF.

The rearrangement uses TRBV5-1 and TRBJ2-6; D might be TRBD2 (6 bases). Trimming shortened V by 0 bases and J by 2 bases, and 9 bases separated the two germline ends. The CDR3 spans 16 residues. Per germline, CDR1 SGHRS and CDR2 YFSETQ. CDR3 loop: CASSLEWRAGANVLTF. The CDR3 region has the DNA TGCGCCAGCAGCTTGGAATGGAGGGCTGGGGCCAACGTCCTGACTTTC.

The chain combines TRBV5-1 with TRBJ1-1; 7 positions agree with TRBD1. The CDR3 contains 16 residues. The germline V gene has CDR1 SGHRS and CDR2 YFSETQ. V was pared by 0 bases and J by 0 bases, with 5 bases of the junction left unmatched. DNA of the CDR3: TGCGCCAGCAGCTTGGAAGGGACAGTGATGAACACTGAAGCTTTCTTT. The encoded protein is CASSLEGTVMNTEAFF.